Below are 27 T cell receptor beta chains sequenced from a single sample in a study of identical twins. A single record per CDR3 protein comes from TCRdb applying MiXCR to the 5' RACE reads. The data contain just under 650,000 distinct CDR3 sequences, about 7.1% of them singletons. The data also belong to a second study, concerning yellow fever vaccine responses in identical twins.

The sample consisted of PBMCs. The receptor source for this set is a woman younger than 30 in good health.

This clonotype appeared many times. The chain combines TRBV9 with TRBJ2-2; 7 nucleotides align to TRBD1. The CDR3 contains 16 residues. The germline V gene encodes CDR1 SGDLS and CDR2 YYNGEE. J lost 0 bases, V lost 4 bases, and 6 bases had no gene match. CDR3: CASSPTGIPNTGELFF. The CDR3 nucleotides are TGTGCCAGCAGCCCGACAGGGATACCGAACACCGGGGAGCTGTTTTTT.

This clonotype was counted at least ten times. The chain uses TRBV5-1 and TRBJ2-1; D is perhaps TRBD1 (6 bases). Trimming took 4 bases from V and 8 from J, leaving 13 bases between them. Germline CDR1 and CDR2: SGHRS and YFSETQ. This CDR3 is 13 amino acids long. The CDR3 reads CASSPGHGDEQFF. The CDR3 coding sequence is TGCGCCAGCAGCCCGGGACACGGCGATGAGCAGTTCTTC.

This clonotype has a count of ten or more. The rearrangement links TRBV12-3 or TRBV12-4 to TRBJ1-2, with a possible D match to TRBD1 (6 bases). V lost 6 bases and J lost 7, with 12 bases in between. The CDR3 spans 12 residues. The CDR3 sequence: CASSPGAGGYTF. Written as DNA, the CDR3 is TGTGCCAGCAGCCCGGGGGCAGGTGGCTACACCTTC.

This clonotype was seen a few times. The chain has TRBV20-1 and TRBJ1-1; TRBD1 aligns across 9 bases. V lost 2 bases to trimming and J lost 1 base; unmatched junction nucleotides: 5. CDR1 and CDR2 (germline): DFQATT, SNEGSKA (reference sequence). The CDR3 loop spans 15 amino acids. CDR3 sequence reads: CSARRTGVENTEAFF. CDR3 DNA sequence: TGCAGTGCTAGAAGGACAGGGGTGGAGAACACTGAAGCTTTCTTT.

This clonotype was counted only a few times. The chain uses TRBV6-1 and TRBJ2-2; 7 bases align to TRBD2. The V gene's germline CDR1 is MNHNS and CDR2 SASEGT. The V segment lost 10 bases and the J segment 3 bases; nucleotides outside the gene matches: 11. This CDR3 region has 15 residues. CDR3 bases: TGTGCCACCATGGGCGAAGCGGGGTACACCGGGGAGCTGTTTTTT. It codes for CATMGEAGYTGELFF.

This chain's CDR3 is CSATPIKFDTEAFF. CDR3 DNA sequence: TGCAGTGCTACCCCCATCAAATTTGACACTGAAGCTTTCTTT. The V call is TRBV20-1, the J call TRBJ1-1; no reliable D call. Germline assignment: CDR1 DFQATT and CDR2 SNEGSKA (reference sequence). The CDR3 extends over 14 amino acids. V shed 4 bases and J shed 3 bases, with 15 bases lying between them.

This clonotype was found many times. This chain uses TRBV5-1 with TRBJ1-2, with unresolved D. The V end was cut by 2 bases, the J end by 7 bases, with 15 bases between. CDR1 is SGHRS, CDR2 YFSETQ, per germline. This CDR3 region has 14 residues. For the CDR3, the DNA is TGCGCCAGCAGCTTCGGCGGACCTATTGGTGGCTACACCTTC. Its protein product is CASSFGGPIGGYTF.

A note on this clonotype: The junction departs from germline at one end; a sequencing error may be responsible. This chain uses TRBV7-9 with TRBJ1-1; D uncertain. CDR1 SEHNR and CDR2 FQNEAQ come from the germline V gene (reference sequence). CDR3 length: 11 residues. In nucleotides, the CDR3 is TGTGCCAACAGCTTATCGGCTGAAGCTTTCTTT. This sequence encodes CANSLSAEAFF.

The gene calls are TRBV20-1 and TRBJ2-7; 7 nucleotides match TRBD2. This CDR3 region has 13 residues. J lost 2 bases, V lost 7 bases, and 8 bases had no gene match. Germline V lookup: CDR1 DFQATT, CDR2 SNEGSKA (reference sequence). Here the CDR3 reads CSVIAGHTYEQYF. In nucleotides, the CDR3 is TGCAGTGTTATAGCGGGCCATACCTACGAGCAGTACTTC.

The chain recombines TRBV5-1 with TRBJ2-7; no reliable D call. The CDR3 sequence is 14 residues long. V shed 4 bases and J shed 7 bases, with 18 bases lying between them. Germline V lookup: CDR1 SGHRS, CDR2 YFSETQ. The CDR3 region has the DNA TGCGCCAGCAGCCCCCCCGTGCTTAGCCGGGAGCAGTACGTC. Translated, it gives CASSPPVLSREQYV.

V gene TRBV5-1 combines with J gene TRBJ2-5, with TRBD1 identical over 10 bases. J gave up 5 bases and V 5 bases, and 6 bases lay outside the gene matches. The germline V gene encodes CDR1 SGHRS and CDR2 YFSETQ. The CDR3 contains 14 residues. In nucleotides, the CDR3 is TGCGCCAGCAGGAGCGAGACAGGGGGCGAGACCCAGTACTTC. It is translated as CASRSETGGETQYF.

This chain connects TRBV3-1 to TRBJ1-6; possible D gene TRBD1, 5 bases. The CDR3 runs to 14 residues. Looked up from germline, CDR1 is LGHDT and CDR2 is YNNKEL (reference sequence). The V end was cut by 0 bases, the J end by 7 bases, with 7 bases between. The CDR3 DNA is TGTGCCAGCAGCCAAGATTGGGGGAATTCACCCCTCCACTTT. It is translated as CASSQDWGNSPLHF.

This clonotype has more than one count but fewer than ten. The chain joins TRBV5-1 to TRBJ2-1; the match to TRBD1 covers 10 bases. The CDR3 has 16 residues. V dropped 5 bases and J dropped 2; count of bases not matched to a gene: 7. Germline CDR1 SGHRS, CDR2 YFSETQ. The CDR3 reads CASRTGGSVPYNEQFF. CDR3 nucleotides: TGCGCCAGCAGGACAGGGGGCAGCGTACCCTACAATGAGCAGTTCTTC. Filled out from reference TRBV5-1 and TRBJ2-1, the complete variable domain reads KAGVTQTPRYLIKTRGQQVTLSCSPISGHRSVSWYQQTPGQGLQFLFEYFSETQRNKGNFPGRFSGRQFSNSRSEMNVSTLELGDSALYLCASRTGGSVPYNEQFFGPGTRLTVL.

The chain combines TRBV14 with TRBJ2-1, with TRBD2 matching over 9 bases. The CDR3 has 16 amino acids. Per the germline V gene, CDR1 is SGHDN and CDR2 is FVKESK. Germline trimming cut 3 bases from V and 0 bases from J; bases unmatched to any gene: 3. Here the CDR3 DNA reads TGTGCCAGCAGCCACCGCGGGAGGGGCTCCTACAATGAGCAGTTCTTC. Its translation is CASSHRGRGSYNEQFF. The full variable domain, in which reference TRBV14 and TRBJ2-1 provide the parts outside the CDR3, is EAGVTQFPSHSVIEKGQTVTLRCDPISGHDNLYWYRRVMGKEIKFLLHFVKESKQDESGMPNNRFLAERTGGTYSTLKVQPAELEDSGVYFCASSHRGRGSYNEQFFGPGTRLTVL.

The table lists this clonotype with many counts. The chain has TRBV18 and TRBJ2-2, with D perhaps matching TRBD1 or TRBD2 (5 bases each). Germline V gives CDR1 KGHSH, CDR2 LQKENI. Trimming removed 6 bases from V and 1 base from J, with 18 bases in between. This CDR3 is 17 amino acids long. The CDR3 DNA reads TGTGCCAGCTCTTACAGACGGGACGGAGGGAACACCGGGGAGCTGTTTTTT. It translates to CASSYRRDGGNTGELFF.

This clonotype was found many times. The chain joins TRBV3-1 to TRBJ2-7; possible D gene TRBD1, 6 bases. V lost 3 bases to trimming and J lost 2 bases, with 11 bases between them. The CDR3 loop spans 14 amino acids. Germline CDR1 is LGHDT and CDR2 is YNNKEL (reference sequence). The CDR3 DNA reads as TGTGCCAGCAGCCAGATGACAGGACCCTACGAGCAGTACTTC. The encoded protein is CASSQMTGPYEQYF.

This clonotype was observed many times. The chain has TRBV20-1 and TRBJ2-3; 8 bases are a match to TRBD2. Trimming removed 3 bases from V and 0 bases from J; junction bases left unmatched: 8. Germline V gene lookup returns CDR1 DFQATT and CDR2 SNEGSKA (reference sequence). The length of the CDR3 is 16 residues. The CDR3 here is CSASPPTSGSTDTQYF. CDR3 nucleotide sequence: TGCAGTGCTAGTCCCCCCACTAGCGGTAGCACAGATACGCAGTATTTT.

For the CDR3, the DNA is TGTGCCAGCACTGAGGGGGGCACGAACTATGGCTACACCTTC. Protein: CASTEGGTNYGYTF. The gene calls are TRBV28 and TRBJ1-2, with D possibly matching TRBD1 (6 bases). Trimming removed 7 bases from V and 2 bases from J, with 14 bases in between. The CDR3 covers 14 residues. Germline lookup yields CDR1 MDHEN and CDR2 SYDVKM.

This clonotype has at least ten counts. The genes are TRBV20-1 and TRBJ2-7, with 10 bases that match TRBD1. The V gene's germline CDR1 is DFQATT and CDR2 SNEGSKA (reference sequence). This CDR3 comprises 14 residues. Losses at the gene ends were 3 bases for V and 4 bases for J; bases not matched to a gene: 6. CDR3 in amino acids: CSASGTGVSYEQYF. The CDR3 DNA is TGCAGTGCTAGTGGGACAGGGGTTTCGTACGAGCAGTACTTC.

In this sample, this clonotype turned up a few times. CDR3 nucleotide sequence: TGTGCCAGCAGCCCTATCCGGACCGGGGAGCTGTTTTTT. Translation gives CASSPIRTGELFF. This chain connects TRBV11-2 to TRBJ2-2; the D is unclear. V lost 5 bases, J lost 5 bases, and 9 bases lay in between. The CDR3 runs to 13 residues. Per germline, CDR1 SGHAT and CDR2 FQNNGV.

This clonotype was seen ten or more times. The chain carries TRBV28 and TRBJ2-7, with 7 nucleotides matching TRBD2. Germline CDR1 and CDR2: MDHEN and SYDVKM. The CDR3 has 17 residues. Unmatched junction bases numbered 11, after V lost 3 bases and J lost 0 bases. This CDR3 is CASSFPLASGSSYEQYF. The DNA for the CDR3 is TGTGCCAGCAGTTTCCCGTTGGCTAGCGGATCCTCCTACGAGCAGTACTTC. The complete variable domain, with remaining parts taken from reference TRBV28 and TRBJ2-7, reads DVKVTQSSRYLVKRTGEKVFLECVQDMDHENMFWYRQDPGLGLRLIYFSYDVKMKEKGDIPEGYSVSREKKERFSLILESASTNQTSMYLCASSFPLASGSSYEQYFGPGTRLTVT.

This clonotype was detected a few times. J is TRBJ2-2 and V is TRBV24-1; maybe TRBD2 (5 bases). Trimming pared 3 bases from V and 1 base from J, leaving 14 bases between. The germline gives CDR1 KGHDR, CDR2 SFDVKD. CDR3 length equals 17 residues. The CDR3 sequence is CATSDRGSGENTGELFF. Written as DNA, the CDR3 is TGTGCCACCAGTGATCGCGGCAGCGGAGAGAACACCGGGGAGCTGTTTTTT.

The chain recombines TRBV29-1 with TRBJ2-3, with D possibly being TRBD1 or TRBD2 (5 bases each). The germline CDR1 and CDR2 sequences are SQVTM and ANQGSEA. V was clipped by 6 bases and J by 1 base, with 11 bases between them. The CDR3 length is 13 residues. The CDR3 is CSVLRDRTDTQYF. For the CDR3, the DNA is TGCAGCGTCCTCCGGGACCGCACAGATACGCAGTATTTT.

The chain carries TRBV3-1 and TRBJ2-2, with 9 bases identical to TRBD2. The CDR3 consists of 14 residues. Per the germline V gene, CDR1 is LGHDT and CDR2 is YNNKEL (reference sequence). V shed 0 bases, J shed 9 bases, and the junction held 2 bases outside the gene matches. The CDR3 DNA reads as TGTGCCAGCAGCCAAGATCTAGCGGGAAGGGAGCTGTTTTTT. It encodes CASSQDLAGRELFF.

There are a few counts of this clonotype. This chain uses TRBV25-1 with TRBJ2-2, with 8 nucleotides matching TRBD2. CDR1 is MGHDK and CDR2 is SYGVNS in the germline V gene. CDR3 size: 14 residues. The CDR3 DNA sequence: TGTGCGAAACCGGGACTAGAAAACACCGGGGAGCTGTTTTTT. It encodes CAKPGLENTGELFF.

A few counts support this clonotype. The V call is TRBV6-5, the J call TRBJ2-5, with D maybe TRBD1 (6 bases). The V end was cut by 0 bases, the J end by 5 bases, with 13 bases between. The CDR3 runs 15 residues. Germline-derived CDR1 and CDR2 are MNHEY and SVGAGI. The CDR3, as DNA: TGTGCCAGCAGTTACTCGTGGACAGCTTCTGAGACCCAGTACTTC. Translated, it gives CASSYSWTASETQYF.

The chain combines TRBV29-1 with TRBJ1-1; a possible D gene is TRBD1 (5 bases). In germline, CDR1 is SQVTM, CDR2 ANQGSEA. V lost 6 bases and J lost 5, with 10 bases in between. This CDR3 contains 11 residues. The CDR3 DNA reads as TGCAGCGTAGGCTCAGGGACTGAAGCTTTCTTT. Translating it yields CSVGSGTEAFF.